The source of this T cell receptor beta chain is a study of monozygotic twins with inflammatory bowel disease (dated by TCRdb to about 2019). About the investigation overall: The full study comprised 30 or so monozygotic twin pairs: nine German pairs (four IBD-concordant, five IBD-discordant) and 19 IBD-discordant Danish pairs. The search for disease-associated traits relied mainly on comparing IBD patients with their genetically identical healthy co-twins within discordant pairs. Each individual had, on average, about 151 000 unique TCRalpha sequences and 181 000 unique TCRbeta sequences available for analysis.

The germline V gene gives CDR1 as SGHRS and CDR2 as YFSETQ. The CDR3 spans 18 residues, from the cysteine through the phenylalanine. The record lacks a DNA sequence. From each donor, a roughly 2.7 ml peripheral blood sample was collected into PAXgene tubes and kept at -80 degrees C. Total RNA was isolated from whole blood with the PAXgene blood miRNA kit on an automated QIAcube, without T cell sorting. Peripheral blood from monozygotic twin pairs concordant or discordant for inflammatory bowel disease was subjected to deep TCRalpha and TCRbeta repertoire profiling with unique molecular barcoding. Smoking habits were recorded for all twin pairs, and individuals were classified as current, former or never smokers. Regarding this clonotype: Its cognate antigen has yet to be identified.

To prepare the library, 5' RACE was applied. Each TCR library was prepared from roughly 3,800 ng of total RNA. For each sample, cDNA synthesis with SMARTScribe reverse transcriptase was split into eight separate reactions. During cDNA synthesis, template switching introduced unique molecular identifiers that contained a 6-nucleotide sample barcode. Amplification of TCRalpha and TCRbeta cDNA involved two nested PCRs of about 15 and 9 cycles, and each PCR was followed by bead purification. Before amplification, the cDNA was treated with uracil DNA-glycosylase and purified using the QIAquick PCR purification kit. The second PCR added Illumina TruSeq-compatible adapters along with sample-specific barcodes. TapeStation and Qubit were used to check library quality and concentration, and 5 ng of each library went into the pool. Sequencing of pooled libraries was carried out on an Illumina HiSeq2500 single-index Rapid Run using 2 x 100 bp reads and custom sequencing primers. The original methods were these. MiGEC version 1.2.6 was used for UMI-based consensus assembly, which corrected PCR and sequencing errors. MiXCR version 2.1.1 was used to carry out V(D)J alignment, clonotype assembly and CDR3 extraction. Gene usage, clonotype sharing and MAIT/NKT TCR abundance were normalised by analysing the top 1000, 10 000 and 20 000 clonotypes per sample. Diversity was computed as the inverse Simpson index with the vegan R package after downsampling to 27 000 UMIs. Paired Mann-Whitney U tests on discordant twin pairs were used, with Benjamini-Hochberg multiple-testing correction. With the reads reprocessed by TCRdb, a single entry stands for each CDR3 protein sequence and no DNA is reported. Here the V and J calls rest on TCRdb's processing, not on the authors' analysis. The table kept for this sample lists about 210,000 distinct CDR3 sequences. The ten largest clones capture 7.7% of the sample.

General findings and caveats noted by the study authors: TCRbeta repertoire diversity, by inverse Simpson index, was decreased in IBD patients compared with their healthy co-twins. Because patients received different immunosuppressive treatments, the repertoires may have picked up extra background noise and variability between individuals. Repertoire similarity did not differ between concordant and discordant twins, possibly due to limited statistical power. The results gave no support for a single strong signal or clonotype linked to IBD. Different T cell subtypes could not be distinguished in the analysis. IBD patients shared fewer clonotypes with other individuals than healthy twins did, most markedly in patients showing signs of disease activity.

Sequenced sample: blood. This TCR came from a human donor with ulcerative colitis or Crohn's disease, or a healthy co-twin of an affected twin (not recorded which). This chain joins TRBV5-1 to TRBJ2-1; checking the TCRdb D call of TRBD1 is not possible without DNA. The CDR3 protein sequence reads: CASSLRPVAATIHNEQFF.